This entry concerns a single TCR beta chain. No antigen is known for it. The data are from a study of T cell repertoires in cytomegalovirus infection. The wider study: Matching HLA type, along with CMV infection, was indicated by public TCR beta signatures. Study-level findings and limits: People with CMV and the relevant HLA were identified by cumulative public TCR beta family frequency. Clonotypes of TCR beta that were HLA-C-restricted and CMV-specific dominated the ex vivo response.

TCRdb re-called the reads with MiXCR, one entry per CDR3 protein. The profile covers more than 150,000 distinct CDR3 sequences, with 23% appearing a single time and 10% to 11% taken by the ten largest. The material sequenced was PBMCs. The clonotype originates from a human donor in good health (CMV status not recorded). Some clones in this sample may be carry-over from other donors' samples.

The CDR3 is CASSWGRGENTEAFF. CDR3 DNA sequence: TGCGCCAGCAGCTGGGGACGGGGGGAAAACACTGAAGCTTTCTTT. The rearrangement joins TRBV4-3 to TRBJ1-1, with a possible D match to TRBD1 (5 bases). This CDR3 is built from 15 residues. Germline V gene sequence: CDR1 LGHNA, CDR2 YSLEER. V gave up 5 bases and J gave up 2 bases, with 15 bases separating them.